The 21 T cell receptor beta chains presented below share a single source sample, sequenced in a study of shared clonotypes between healthy human individuals. Clones were sequenced by immunoSEQ multiplex PCR, and TCRdb holds only the in-frame ones, with some missing. This sample has 2,100,000 or so clones, with under 97% found just once. Sequences were obtained from naive CD4+ T cells sorted from blood. The sample's subset: CD45RA+ positively selected. These receptors all stem from a man aged 18 to 30 in good health.

J is TRBJ2-1 and V is TRBV12-5, with D maybe TRBD1 (7 bases). Germline assignment: CDR1 LGHNT and CDR2 FRNRAP. V was cut by 7 bases and J by 6 bases, with 13 bases left in between. The CDR3 is made up of 13 amino acids. The CDR3 reads CASVVRGVNEQFF. The CDR3 DNA follows: TGTGCTAGTGTGGTCAGGGGGGTCAATGAGCAGTTCTTC.

The chain has TRBV23-1 and TRBJ2-7, with no clear D. TRBV23-1 is placed among ORFs of uncertain function. V was shortened by 3 bases and J by 6 bases, with 27 bases between the two germline ends. The CDR3 spans 18 residues. CDR3 sequence: CASSHLGPSRAFICEQYF. For the CDR3, the DNA is TGCGCCAGCAGTCATCTCGGGCCCTCCCGTGCTTTCATCTGCGAGCAGTACTTC.

This clone was seen once. In the same sample, other DNA sequences code for this CDR3. The CDR3 protein is CASSLGLAGVADTQYF. Written as DNA, the CDR3 is TGTGCCAGCAGCTTAGGCCTCGCAGGGGTAGCAGATACGCAGTATTTT. The chain uses TRBV7-2 and TRBJ2-3; tentative D call: TRBD1 (6 bases). The CDR3 has 16 amino acids. V dropped 1 base and J dropped 4 bases, with 15 bases sitting between them. Germline V gives CDR1 SGHTA, CDR2 FQGNSA.

In this sample, this clone turned up once. The chain recombines TRBV6-5 with TRBJ1-6; D is perhaps TRBD1 (5 bases). CDR1 and CDR2 from the germline V gene are MNHEY and SVGAGI. The V and J ends lost 4 bases and 4 bases respectively, with 8 bases between them. The CDR3 is 14 amino acids. The CDR3 sequence is CASSLGPYNSPLHF. The CDR3 DNA reads as TGTGCCAGCAGTTTGGGACCGTATAATTCACCCCTCCACTTT.

This clone was seen a single time. The chain recombines TRBV5-1 with TRBJ2-7; weak D call: TRBD2 (6 bases). V dropped 5 bases and J dropped 0 bases, with 15 bases sitting between them. In germline, CDR1 is SGHRS, CDR2 YFSETQ. The CDR3 consists of 15 residues. For the CDR3, the DNA is TGCGCCAGCAGAGCCGGGACTTCCTCCTCCTACGAGCAGTACTTC. Protein sequence: CASRAGTSSSYEQYF.

Only one count was recorded for this clone. The genes are TRBV11-2 and TRBJ1-4; a possible D gene is TRBD1 (5 bases). Per the germline V gene, CDR1 is SGHAT and CDR2 is FQNNGV. V lost 3 bases, J lost 4 bases, and 18 bases lay in between. The CDR3 consists of 17 residues. The CDR3 region is CASSFNLPGTVNEKLFF. The CDR3 coding sequence is TGTGCCAGCAGCTTCAACCTTCCAGGGACTGTTAATGAAAAACTGTTTTTT.

This chain connects TRBV14 to TRBJ1-1, with a tentative D call TRBD1 (6 bases). This CDR3 has 15 amino acids. Germline V gene data show CDR1 as SGHDN and CDR2 as FVKESK. Trimming left V 7 bases short and J 0 bases short, with 15 bases between. The CDR3 sequence: CASTERGVMNTEAFF. In nucleotides, the CDR3 is TGTGCCAGCACGGAGAGGGGGGTCATGAACACTGAAGCTTTCTTT.

The table lists this clone with a few counts. The chain combines TRBV5-5 with TRBJ1-5; the D is unclear. CDR3 size: 15 residues. Trimming took 0 bases from V and 0 from J, leaving 7 bases between them. Germline V gene lookup returns CDR1 SGHKS and CDR2 YYEKEE (reference sequence). In DNA form, the CDR3 reads TGTGCCAGCAGCTTGGGAGGATCTAGCAATCAGCCCCAGCATTTT. The encoded protein is CASSLGGSSNQPQHF.

The chain employs TRBV28 and TRBJ2-7; D is possibly TRBD1 (6 bases). Trimming took 1 base from V and 2 from J, leaving 12 bases between them. The CDR3 loop spans 15 amino acids. CDR1 and CDR2 from the germline V gene are MDHEN and SYDVKM. CDR3 DNA: TGTGCCAGCAGTTTATTTGGGACACTTACCTACGAGCAGTACTTC. Translating it yields CASSLFGTLTYEQYF.

V usage is TRBV11-2 and J usage is TRBJ2-5; 11 nucleotides agree with TRBD1. This CDR3 has 18 amino acids. J was trimmed by 5 bases and V by 4 bases; bases with no gene match: 15. CDR1 and CDR2 from the germline V gene are SGHAT and FQNNGV. CDR3: CASSSHRALDRGLETQYF. CDR3 nucleotide sequence: TGTGCCAGCAGCTCCCACCGCGCCCTGGACAGGGGGCTGGAGACCCAGTACTTC.

Worth noting for this clone: In the same sample, other DNA sequences code for this CDR3. The chain employs TRBV28 and TRBJ1-5; TRBD1 matches at 10 bases. V lost 5 bases and J lost 2; bases outside the gene matches: 3. Germline V CDR1 and CDR2: MDHEN, SYDVKM. The length of the CDR3 is 15 residues. The DNA for the CDR3 is TGTGCCAGCAGTCGGACAGGGGGGGGCAATCAGCCCCAGCATTTT. This codes for CASSRTGGGNQPQHF. Looking up the rest from reference TRBV28 and TRBJ1-5 gives the full variable domain: DVKVTQSSRYLVKRTGEKVFLECVQDMDHENMFWYRQDPGLGLRLIYFSYDVKMKEKGDIPEGYSVSREKKERFSLILESASTNQTSMYLCASSRTGGGNQPQHFGDGTRLSIL.

In this sample, this clone turned up once. The rearrangement uses TRBV18 and TRBJ2-3, with D unclear. Deletions cut 6 bases from V and 2 bases from J, with 12 bases between. Germline V gives CDR1 KGHSH, CDR2 LQKENI. The CDR3 consists of 14 residues. The CDR3: CASSSGGSTDTQYF. CDR3 DNA sequence: TGTGCCAGCTCTTCCGGCGGATCCACAGATACGCAGTATTTT.

The chain joins TRBV30 to TRBJ1-2; no clear D. CDR3 length equals 14 residues. Germline CDR1 and CDR2: GTSNPN and SVGIG (reference sequence). Trimming left V 4 bases short and J 0 bases short, with 12 bases between. The CDR3 loop is CAWKEQMTNYGYTF. In DNA form, the CDR3 reads TGTGCCTGGAAGGAACAGATGACTAACTATGGCTACACCTTC.

The V gene is TRBV7-6, the J gene TRBJ2-7; possibly TRBD1 or TRBD2 for D (5 bases each). The V and J ends lost 5 bases and 3 bases respectively, with 17 bases between them. The CDR3 is made up of 15 amino acids. Germline assignment: CDR1 SGHVS and CDR2 FNYEAQ. CDR3 nucleotide sequence: TGTGCCAGCAGCCCAAACCGGGGCCTGGTCTACGAGCAGTACTTC. It codes for CASSPNRGLVYEQYF. Variable domain in full (rest from reference TRBV7-6 and TRBJ2-7): GAGVSQSPRYKVTKRGQDVALRCDPISGHVSLYWYRQALGQGPEFLTYFNYEAQQDKSGLPNDRFSAERPEGSISTLTIQRTEQRDSAMYRCASSPNRGLVYEQYFGPGTRLTVT.

V is TRBV11-2 and J is TRBJ2-7; 9 nucleotides agree with TRBD2. The CDR3 totals 15 residues. V shed 0 bases and J 6 bases; nucleotides not matched to a gene: 6. Germline lookup yields CDR1 SGHAT and CDR2 FQNNGV. CDR3 amino acids: CASSLDLALAGEQYF. The CDR3 DNA reads as TGTGCCAGCAGCTTAGATCTAGCACTAGCGGGCGAGCAGTACTTC.

Concerning this clone: This specimen includes other DNA sequences encoding the same CDR3. The gene calls are TRBV6-1 and TRBJ1-2; 8 nucleotides match TRBD1. Germline-derived CDR1 and CDR2 are MNHNS and SASEGT. The CDR3 runs 12 residues. V shed 6 bases, J shed 8 bases, and the junction held 5 bases outside the gene matches. The CDR3 bases are TGTGCCAGCAGCTGGACAGGGATGGGCTACACCTTC. This codes for CASSWTGMGYTF.

This clone has a single count. The chain couples TRBV19 to TRBJ1-2, with D uncertain. Germline-derived CDR1 and CDR2 are LNHDA and SQIVND (reference sequence). V was trimmed by 7 bases and J by 6 bases, leaving 18 bases between them. This CDR3 region has 14 residues. CDR3: CASIRRGGADGYTF. Written as DNA, the CDR3 is TGTGCCAGTATTAGGCGAGGCGGAGCGGATGGCTACACCTTC.

V is TRBV7-8 and J is TRBJ1-2; no clear D. V dropped 1 base and J dropped 3 bases, with 6 bases sitting between them. Germline V gives CDR1 SGHVS, CDR2 FQNEAQ. The CDR3 is made up of 13 amino acids. The CDR3 nucleotides are TGTGCCAGCAGCTTAGGCGGCCACTATGGCTACACCTTC. This gives the protein CASSLGGHYGYTF. Drawing the rest from reference TRBV7-8 and TRBJ1-2, the complete variable domain is GAGVSQSPRYKVAKRGQDVALRCDPISGHVSLFWYQQALGQGPEFLTYFQNEAQLDKSGLPSDRFFAERPEGSVSTLKIQRTQQEDSAVYLCASSLGGHYGYTFGSGTRLTVV.

With regard to this clone: Additional DNA sequences in this sample encode the identical CDR3. The genes are TRBV7-2 and TRBJ2-2; no reliable D call. Germline CDR1 SGHTA, CDR2 FQGNSA. The CDR3 length is 12 residues. V was shortened by 5 bases and J by 6 bases, with 7 bases between the two germline ends. CDR3 amino acids: CASSPYAGELFF. CDR3 sequence (DNA): TGTGCCAGCAGCCCTTACGCCGGGGAGCTGTTTTTT.

The J gene is TRBJ1-2, the V gene TRBV20-1; D not certain. The CDR3 contains 10 residues. The germline V gene has CDR1 DFQATT and CDR2 SNEGSKA (reference sequence). V lost 6 bases to trimming and J lost 9 bases, with 11 bases between them. This CDR3 reads CSAREGSYTF. The DNA of the CDR3 is TGCAGTGCGAGGGAGGGAAGCTACACCTTC.

The DNA of the CDR3 is TGTGCCAGCAGCACGGATCTACATGGTAGGGGAGGAGAGACCCAGTACTTC. Translated, it gives CASSTDLHGRGGETQYF. The chain employs TRBV5-4 and TRBJ2-5; maybe TRBD2 (6 bases). V dropped 4 bases and J dropped 4 bases, with 23 bases sitting between them. The CDR3 spans 17 residues. Germline CDR1 and CDR2: SGHNT and YYREEE (reference sequence).